The next 28 T cell receptor beta chains were all read from a single sample in a study of cytomegalovirus exposure and HLA in healthy donors. Use of 60 Vbeta and 13 Jbeta primers characterized the PCR. Profiling relied on immunoSEQ multiplex PCR, and the TCRdb table lists in-frame clones only, not all of them. This sample has roughly 80,000 clones; more than 60% occur once, and the top ten carry roughly 3%. Sequencing input: PBMCs. The receptors come from a man aged 50-60 years in good health and CMV-seropositive.

The genes are TRBV7-9 and TRBJ2-3, with D possibly TRBD2 on 6 matching bases. V was pared by 1 base and J by 2 bases, with 13 bases between. Germline V lookup: CDR1 SEHNR, CDR2 FQNEAQ (reference sequence). The CDR3 totals 16 residues. CDR3 in DNA: TGTGCCAGCAGCTTAGGGGCTAGCGCGCACACAGATACGCAGTATTTT. This sequence encodes CASSLGASAHTDTQYF.

DNA of the CDR3: TGTGCCAGCTCACCACCTGGCGGGAGTGGTGAGACCCAGTACTTC. Protein product: CASSPPGGSGETQYF. The chain carries TRBV18 and TRBJ2-5, with 7 bases aligning to TRBD2. The V segment lost 0 bases and the J segment 5 bases; nucleotides outside the gene matches: 6. CDR1 is KGHSH and CDR2 is LQKENI in the germline V gene. This CDR3 comprises 15 residues.

The chain combines TRBV9 with TRBJ2-1; possible D gene TRBD1, 6 bases. The CDR3 spans 17 residues. The V gene lost 4 bases and the J gene lost 1 base, with 18 bases spanning the gap. CDR1 is SGDLS and CDR2 is YYNGEE in the germline V gene. Here the CDR3 reads CASSPGFRGVSYNEQFF. CDR3 bases: TGTGCCAGCAGCCCAGGGTTCAGGGGTGTTTCCTACAATGAGCAGTTCTTC. The variable domain in full, completed from reference TRBV9 and TRBJ2-1, reads DSGVTQTPKHLITATGQRVTLRCSPRSGDLSVYWYQQSLDQGLQFLIQYYNGEERAKGNILERFSAQQFPDLHSELNLSSLELGDSALYFCASSPGFRGVSYNEQFFGPGTRLTVL.

V and J are TRBV25-1 and TRBJ2-1; no clear D gene. This CDR3 region has 15 residues. Germline-derived CDR1 and CDR2 are MGHDK and SYGVNS. The V and J ends lost 1 base and 8 bases respectively, with 15 bases between them. CDR3 bases: TGTGCCAGCAGTGAATCCCGTGTTGTCCGGGATGAGCAGTTCTTC. Protein product: CASSESRVVRDEQFF.

The chain recombines TRBV2 with TRBJ2-7; no clear D gene. The germline V gene has CDR1 SNHLY and CDR2 FYNNEI. This CDR3 region has 11 residues. V lost 4 bases, J lost 6 bases, and 7 bases lay in between. The CDR3: CASSGAGEQYF. In DNA form, the CDR3 reads TGTGCCAGCAGTGGGGCCGGCGAGCAGTACTTC.

V gene TRBV4-1 combines with J gene TRBJ2-5; 11 nucleotides line up with TRBD2. Germline lookup yields CDR1 MGHRA and CDR2 YSYEKL. V shed 0 bases and J 11 bases; nucleotides not matched to a gene: 8. This CDR3 region has 15 residues. The CDR3 region has the DNA TGCGCCAGCAGCCAAGATCTCACTAGCGGGAGACCGCAGTACTTC. This encodes CASSQDLTSGRPQYF.

The chain's CDR3 is CASSPQGNTEAFF. The DNA of the CDR3 is TGTGCCAGTAGTCCACAGGGTAACACTGAAGCTTTCTTT. The chain employs TRBV19 and TRBJ1-1; possibly TRBD1 for D (6 bases). This CDR3 region has 13 residues. Trimming removed 5 bases from V and 2 bases from J, with 9 bases in between. CDR1 and CDR2 from the germline V gene are LNHDA and SQIVND (reference sequence).

The genes are TRBV7-9 and TRBJ1-1; D perhaps matches TRBD1 (5 bases). In germline, CDR1 is SEHNR, CDR2 FQNEAQ (reference sequence). CDR3 length: 13 residues. V lost 6 bases and J lost 1, with 9 bases in between. The CDR3 loop reads CASSSQGNTEAFF. CDR3 coding DNA: TGTGCCAGCAGTTCCCAGGGGAACACTGAAGCTTTCTTT.

The chain recombines TRBV19 with TRBJ1-3, with no clear D. Germline V gives CDR1 LNHDA, CDR2 SQIVND (reference sequence). The V end was cut by 3 bases, the J end by 0 bases, with 9 bases between. This CDR3 has 15 amino acids. The CDR3 loop is CASSMRRGSGNTIYF. CDR3 bases: TGTGCCAGTAGTATGAGGCGGGGCTCTGGAAACACCATATATTTT.

The V gene is TRBV25-1, the J gene TRBJ1-1; TRBD1 aligns across 7 bases. The CDR3 spans 15 residues. V trimming: 8 bases; J trimming: 0 bases; junction bases outside the gene matches: 9. Germline V gene data show CDR1 as MGHDK and CDR2 as SYGVNS. CDR3 region: CASGGTVSMNTEAFF. The CDR3 region has the DNA TGTGCCAGCGGTGGGACAGTCAGCATGAACACTGAAGCTTTCTTT. Together with reference TRBV25-1 and TRBJ1-1, the CDR3 gives the full variable domain: EADIYQTPRYLVIGTGKKITLECSQTMGHDKMYWYQQDPGMELHLIHYSYGVNSTEKGDLSSESTVSRIRTEHFPLTLESARPSHTSQYLCASGGTVSMNTEAFFGQGTRLTVV.

The chain is built from TRBV9 and TRBJ1-4; 7 bases line up with TRBD1. The germline V gene has CDR1 SGDLS and CDR2 YYNGEE. J was trimmed by 0 bases and V by 3 bases; bases with no gene match: 17. The CDR3 consists of 20 residues. In nucleotides, the CDR3 is TGTGCCAGCAGCGCACCCTTCTTGACAGGGCCGGGGGCAACTAATGAAAAACTGTTTTTT. Translated: CASSAPFLTGPGATNEKLFF.

V usage is TRBV5-1 and J usage is TRBJ2-5, with D perhaps being TRBD1 or TRBD2 (9 bases each). V was cut by 4 bases and J by 6 bases, with 31 bases left in between. The CDR3 extends over 19 amino acids. Germline values: CDR1 SGHRS, CDR2 YFSETQ. Here the CDR3 DNA reads TGCGCCAGCAGCCAGGACAGGGGTTCTAGCGGGACCCTCGGGCAGACCCAGTACTTC. Protein product: CASSQDRGSSGTLGQTQYF.

The chain links TRBV5-1 to TRBJ2-5; TRBD2 might be the D (6 bases). The CDR3 contains 15 residues. Deletions cut 0 bases from V and 7 bases from J, with 16 bases between. Germline V gives CDR1 SGHRS, CDR2 YFSETQ. The CDR3: CASSLVVEPGGTQYF. In nucleotides, the CDR3 is TGCGCCAGCAGCTTGGTTGTAGAACCCGGGGGGACCCAGTACTTC.

The chain combines TRBV7-8 with TRBJ2-7, with TRBD2 identical over 7 bases. The CDR3 totals 15 residues. Trimming removed 4 bases from V and 4 bases from J; junction bases left unmatched: 10. CDR1 is SGHVS, CDR2 FQNEAQ, per germline. CDR3 amino acids: CASSSGRTRAYEQYF. The CDR3 DNA reads TGTGCCAGCAGCTCTGGACGGACTAGGGCGTACGAGCAGTACTTC.

V usage is TRBV21-1 and J usage is TRBJ2-6; TRBD1, the table's D call, lacks a check against the DNA. TRBV21-1 is flagged as a pseudogene. The CDR3 covers 19 residues. In DNA form, the CDR3 reads TGTGCCAGCAGCCTCCGTCCGGGACAGGGGCTAACAGGGGCCAACGGCCTGACTTTC. The encoded protein is CASSLRPGQGLTGANGLTF.

This chain joins TRBV2 and TRBJ2-1; 11 bases align to TRBD2. V lost 7 bases and J lost 2; bases outside the gene matches: 1. Germline V gives CDR1 SNHLY, CDR2 FYNNEI. The CDR3 runs 14 residues. The DNA of the CDR3 is TGTGCCAGCACGGGACTAGCGGCCTACAATGAGCAGTTCTTC. This encodes CASTGLAAYNEQFF.

This rearrangement joins TRBV19 to TRBJ2-1, with 8 bases fitting TRBD2. Germline V gene sequence: CDR1 LNHDA, CDR2 SQIVND (reference sequence). The CDR3 is 15 amino acids. J lost 3 bases, V lost 5 bases, and 6 bases had no gene match. As DNA, the CDR3 is TGTGCCAGTAGTGCCTCTACTAGCGGCTACAATGAGCAGTTCTTC. Protein sequence: CASSASTSGYNEQFF.

This clone was counted only a few times. The chain joins TRBV7-8 to TRBJ2-1; D perhaps matches TRBD2 (5 bases). Between the trimmed V and J ends, which lost 1 base and 4 bases, there was a span of 20 bases. Germline CDR1 is SGHVS and CDR2 is FQNEAQ. The CDR3 sequence is 18 residues long. The CDR3, as DNA: TGTGCCAGCAGCTTAGGCAGAATTGGACTGCTACCATACAATGAGCAGTTCTTC. Encoded protein: CASSLGRIGLLPYNEQFF.

The chain combines TRBV11-3 with TRBJ2-5; D is unclear. The J call is doubtful: the DNA matches TRBJ2-7 better. This CDR3 contains 14 residues. Per the germline V gene, CDR1 is SGHNT and CDR2 is YENEEA. Here the CDR3 reads CASSLDPRYYEQYF. CDR3 sequence (DNA): TGTGCCAGCAGCTTAGATCCACGTTATTACGAGCAGTACTTC.

CDR3 sequence: CASSPGLDTQYF. CDR3 DNA sequence: TGTGCCAGCAGCCCGGGACTAGATACGCAGTATTTT. The V call is TRBV7-2, the J call TRBJ2-3; the D gene is possibly TRBD2 (6 bases). Germline V CDR1 and CDR2: SGHTA, FQGNSA. The CDR3 has 12 amino acids. V shed 5 bases and J shed 5 bases, with 8 bases lying between them.

This sequence joins TRBV19 and TRBJ1-2, with TRBD1 as a possible D gene (5 bases). This CDR3 region has 12 residues. In germline, CDR1 is LNHDA, CDR2 SQIVND (reference sequence). The V gene lost 3 bases and the J gene lost 4 bases, with 6 bases spanning the gap. CDR3 in DNA: TGTGCCAGTAGTATCCAGGGCTATGGCTACACCTTC. Protein sequence: CASSIQGYGYTF.

The CDR3 spells CASGETASYEQYF. CDR3 coding DNA: TGTGCCAGCGGAGAGACAGCATCCTACGAGCAGTACTTC. This chain links TRBV6-4 with TRBJ2-7, with D perhaps matching TRBD1 (5 bases). The CDR3 spans 13 residues. Germline values: CDR1 MRHNA, CDR2 SNTAGT. Trimming removed 8 bases from V and 1 base from J, with 12 bases in between.

The rearrangement joins TRBV6-5 to TRBJ2-7, with 7 bases lining up with TRBD2. This CDR3 spans 14 amino acids. J lost 4 bases, V lost 2 bases, and 5 bases had no gene match. The germline CDR1 and CDR2 sequences are MNHEY and SVGAGI. In DNA, the CDR3 is TGTGCCAGCAGTTACGGGGAGGGCAAGTACGAGCAGTACTTC. It translates to CASSYGEGKYEQYF.

In its sample, this clone was seen a few times. The V and J genes are TRBV5-1 and TRBJ2-3; D not resolved. The germline V gene has CDR1 SGHRS and CDR2 YFSETQ. V lost 1 base, J lost 6 bases, and 6 bases lay in between. The CDR3 has 12 amino acids. The CDR3 DNA follows: TGCGCCAGCAGCTTGACTGGTGATACGCAGTATTTT. It codes for CASSLTGDTQYF.

The chain carries TRBV13 and TRBJ2-1; 9 nucleotides agree with TRBD1. V trimming: 0 bases; J trimming: 5 bases; junction bases outside the gene matches: 5. CDR3 length: 16 residues. Germline V gene lookup returns CDR1 PRHDT and CDR2 FYEKMQ (reference sequence). The CDR3 DNA reads TGTGCCAGCAGCTTAGGCTTGGGACAGGGAAACAATGAGCAGTTCTTC. The encoded protein is CASSLGLGQGNNEQFF. Together with reference TRBV13 and TRBJ2-1, the CDR3 gives the full variable domain: AAGVIQSPRHLIKEKRETATLKCYPIPRHDTVYWYQQGPGQDPQFLISFYEKMQSDKGSIPDRFSAQQFSDYHSELNMSSLELGDSALYFCASSLGLGQGNNEQFFGPGTRLTVL.

V gene TRBV11-2 combines with J gene TRBJ2-1; D perhaps matches TRBD1 (6 bases). The CDR3 runs to 15 residues. CDR1 SGHAT and CDR2 FQNNGV come from the germline V gene. V lost 3 bases to trimming and J lost 3 bases, with 12 bases between them. CDR3: CASSFGQKLYNEQFF. The CDR3 DNA follows: TGTGCCAGCAGCTTCGGACAGAAACTCTACAATGAGCAGTTCTTC.

This rearrangement joins TRBV29-1 to TRBJ2-1, with TRBD1 matching over 9 bases. With V trimmed by 0 bases and J by 15 bases, 6 bases remained unmatched. The CDR3 spans 12 residues. Germline CDR1 SQVTM, CDR2 ANQGSEA. CDR3 sequence reads: CSVEDQGQGRFF. CDR3 coding DNA: TGCAGCGTTGAAGATCAAGGACAGGGGAGGTTCTTC.

As for this clone: Other DNA sequences in the same sample also yield this CDR3. The chain employs TRBV6-5 and TRBJ2-3; TRBD1 might be the D (6 bases). The V gene lost 7 bases and the J gene lost 3 bases, with 11 bases spanning the gap. The CDR3 length is 13 residues. CDR1 and CDR2 from the germline V gene are MNHEY and SVGAGI. Here the CDR3 reads CASTETGTDTQYF. The CDR3 region has the DNA TGTGCCAGCACCGAAACAGGGACAGATACGCAGTATTTT.